The clone carrying this T cell receptor (beta chain) was counted only a few times. Antigen unknown. This specimen comes from a study of CD8 T cells in ankylosing spondylitis. TCRdb redid the calling of the 5' RACE reads with MiXCR, one entry per CDR3 protein. Of tens of thousands of distinct CDR3 sequences listed, just under 9% are singletons. CDR1 is ENHRY, CDR2 SYGVKD, per germline. The CDR3 runs 12 residues. V lost 9 bases to trimming and J lost 8 bases, with 16 bases between them. Study observations and caveats: Blood of patients with ankylosing spondylitis appeared to be characterized by a TCR beta motif of about 8 highly homologous variants.

The rearrangement joins TRBV10-3 to TRBJ1-1; no firm D call. Sequencing was carried out using blood, either unsorted or a sorted T cell fraction (not recorded which). The origin of this receptor is a male donor with ankylosing spondylitis. CDR3 DNA sequence: TGTGCCATACGGAACCACAAAGACGAAGCTTTCTTT. Protein: CAIRNHKDEAFF.